This paragraph covers one T cell receptor (beta chain) sequence. This record belongs to a study of blood T cell repertoires in COVID-19. Measured with immunoSEQ multiplex PCR; TCRdb has only the in-frame clones, and not every one. The sample yields some 230,000 clones, approximately 78% seen once. This CDR3 comprises 14 residues. CDR1 is SGDLS and CDR2 is YYNGEE in the germline V gene. Trimming at V came to 4 bases and at J to 4 bases, leaving 6 bases not matched to a gene. The TCR was taken from an elderly woman with COVID-19, enrolled during active disease. Sequencing used peripheral blood. J is TRBJ1-2 and V is TRBV9; TRBD1 agrees at 8 bases. The DNA for the CDR3 is TGTGCCAGCAGCTTAGGACAGGGAGGCTATGGCTACACCTTC. It encodes CASSLGQGGYGYTF.